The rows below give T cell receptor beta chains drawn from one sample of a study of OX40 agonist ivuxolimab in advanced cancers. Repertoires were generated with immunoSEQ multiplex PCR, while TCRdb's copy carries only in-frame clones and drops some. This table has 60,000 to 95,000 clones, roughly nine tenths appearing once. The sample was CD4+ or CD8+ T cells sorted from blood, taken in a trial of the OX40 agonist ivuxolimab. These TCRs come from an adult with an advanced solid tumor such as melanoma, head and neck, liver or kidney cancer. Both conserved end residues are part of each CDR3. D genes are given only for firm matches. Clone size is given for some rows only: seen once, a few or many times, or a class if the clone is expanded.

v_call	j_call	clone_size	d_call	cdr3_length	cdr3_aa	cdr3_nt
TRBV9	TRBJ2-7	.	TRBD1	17	CASSVAPTGTVSYEQYF	TGTGCCAGCAGCGTAGCGCCGACAGGGACGGTTTCCTACGAGCAGTACTTC
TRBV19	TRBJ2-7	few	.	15	CASSWSGVSPYEQYF	TGTGCCAGTAGTTGGTCAGGGGTAAGCCCCTACGAGCAGTACTTC
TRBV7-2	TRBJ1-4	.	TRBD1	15	CASSLGGQRNEKLFF	TGTGCCAGCAGCTTGGGGGGACAGAGAAATGAAAAACTGTTTTTT
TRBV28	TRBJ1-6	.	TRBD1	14	CASSLGQGYSPLHF	TGTGCCAGCAGTTTAGGACAGGGGTACTCACCCCTCCACTTT
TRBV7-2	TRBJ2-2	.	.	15	CASRRDSANTGELFF	TGTGCCAGCAGGCGGGACAGTGCGAACACCGGGGAGCTGTTTTTT
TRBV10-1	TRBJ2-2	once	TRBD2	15	CASSESISGAGELFF	TGCGCCAGCAGTGAGTCGATCAGCGGGGCCGGGGAGCTGTTTTTT
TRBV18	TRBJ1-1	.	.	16	CASSFDRPQMNTEAFF	TGTGCCAGCTCATTTGACAGGCCCCAAATGAACACTGAAGCTTTCTTT
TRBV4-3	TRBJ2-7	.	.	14	CASSQERDAYEQYF	TGCGCCAGCAGCCAAGAGCGGGATGCGTACGAGCAGTACTTC
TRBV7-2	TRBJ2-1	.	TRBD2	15	CASSQGLAGVNEQFF	TGTGCCAGCAGCCAGGGACTAGCGGGAGTCAATGAGCAGTTCTTC
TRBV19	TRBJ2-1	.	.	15	CASKLSNLITNEQFF	TGTGCCAGTAAGCTTTCTAACCTCATAACAAATGAGCAGTTCTTC
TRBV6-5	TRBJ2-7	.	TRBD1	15	CASSSPDRATYEQYF	TGTGCCAGCAGTTCCCCGGACAGGGCAACCTACGAGCAGTACTTC
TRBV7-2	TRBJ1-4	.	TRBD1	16	CASSFGTGDRTEKLFF	TGTGCCAGCAGCTTTGGAACAGGGGATCGCACTGAAAAACTGTTTTTT
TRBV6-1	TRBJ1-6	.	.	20	CASSGAEAGVLFSYNSPLHF	TGTGCCAGCAGTGGGGCGGAGGCAGGGGTCCTATTCTCCTATAATTCACCCCTCCACTTT
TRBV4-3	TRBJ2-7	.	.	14	CASSQDVQGSEQYF	TGCGCCAGCAGCCAAGACGTTCAGGGCAGCGAGCAGTACTTC
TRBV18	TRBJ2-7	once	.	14	CASSPLQGPYEQYF	TGTGCCAGCTCACCATTACAGGGCCCCTACGAGCAGTACTTC
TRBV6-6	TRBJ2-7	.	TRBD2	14	CASRAGGPLYEQYF	TGTGCCAGCAGGGCGGGGGGACCTCTCTACGAGCAGTACTTC
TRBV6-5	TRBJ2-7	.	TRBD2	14	CASSRLAGVWEQYF	TGTGCCAGCAGTCGACTAGCGGGAGTGTGGGAGCAGTACTTC
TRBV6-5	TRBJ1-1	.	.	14	CASSPSGPNTEAFF	TGTGCCAGCAGTCCCTCCGGGCCGAACACTGAAGCTTTCTTT